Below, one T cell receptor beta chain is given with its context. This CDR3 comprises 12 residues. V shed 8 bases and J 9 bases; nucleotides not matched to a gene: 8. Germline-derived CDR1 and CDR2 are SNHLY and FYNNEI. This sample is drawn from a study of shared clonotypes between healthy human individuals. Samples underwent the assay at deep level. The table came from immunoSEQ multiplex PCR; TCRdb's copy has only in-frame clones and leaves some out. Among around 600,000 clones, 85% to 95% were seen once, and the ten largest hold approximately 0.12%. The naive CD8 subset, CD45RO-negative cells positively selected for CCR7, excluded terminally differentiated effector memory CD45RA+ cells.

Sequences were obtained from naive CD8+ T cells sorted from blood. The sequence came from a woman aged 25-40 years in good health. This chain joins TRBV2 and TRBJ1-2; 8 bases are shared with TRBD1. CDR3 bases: TGTGCCAGCTGTGGGACAGGACGGAGCTACACCTTC. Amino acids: CASCGTGRSYTF.